These 14 T cell receptor beta chains came from one sample sequenced in a study of blood T cell dynamics during melanoma immunotherapy. Assay used: immunoSEQ multiplex PCR; TCRdb lists only in-frame clones, some missing. The sample lists about 5,600 clones; around four fifths were seen once. Time point here: week 3, after first cycle of checkpoint inhibitor. Sample: blood, taken from a patient treated with checkpoint blockade. The source is a human donor with melanoma. Some clones in this sample may be carry-over from other donors' samples.

The table lists this clone with a count of one. This chain links TRBV11-2 with TRBJ2-3; 7 bases match TRBD1. The CDR3 spans 16 residues. Germline CDR1 and CDR2: SGHAT and FQNNGV. V dropped 5 bases and J dropped 7; count of bases not matched to a gene: 15. As DNA, the CDR3 is TGTGCCAGCAGCGCCGGGATGTCACAGGGGAGACATACGCAGTATTTT. Translating gives CASSAGMSQGRHTQYF.

In its sample, this clone ranks as hyperexpanded. This chain uses TRBV2 with TRBJ2-3, with TRBD2 identical over 7 bases. In germline, CDR1 is SNHLY, CDR2 FYNNEI. The CDR3 has 15 residues. V gave up 7 bases and J gave up 6 bases; unmatched junction bases: 13. Here the CDR3 DNA reads TGTGCCAGCAAGGATTCTGGCGGGGGTTGGGATACGCAGTATTTT. Encoded protein: CASKDSGGGWDTQYF.

The chain recombines TRBV19 with TRBJ2-3; possibly TRBD2 for D (5 bases). The CDR3 spans 13 residues. Germline-derived CDR1 and CDR2 are LNHDA and SQIVND (reference sequence). V dropped 8 bases and J dropped 4 bases, with 13 bases sitting between them. CDR3 in DNA: TGTGCCAGTGACGAGGGTGGGGCAGATACGCAGTATTTT. It yields the protein CASDEGGADTQYF.

V usage is TRBV10-3 and J usage is TRBJ1-6, with D perhaps matching TRBD1 (5 bases). CDR3 size: 13 residues. Germline lookup yields CDR1 ENHRY and CDR2 SYGVKD. Trimming shortened V by 6 bases and J by 3 bases, and 6 bases separated the two germline ends. CDR3 DNA: TGTGCCATCAGGGACATCTATAATTCACCCCTCCACTTT. This sequence encodes CAIRDIYNSPLHF.

This clone was seen more than once but under ten times. This rearrangement joins TRBV27 to TRBJ2-1; D gene ambiguous. Trimming pared 5 bases from V and 0 bases from J, leaving 11 bases between. Germline V CDR1 and CDR2: MNHEY, SMNVEV (reference sequence). This CDR3 comprises 15 residues. The CDR3 DNA is TGTGCCAGCAGTGCCCAGCGTGACTCCTACAATGAGCAGTTCTTC. It yields the protein CASSAQRDSYNEQFF.

This sequence joins TRBV5-8 and TRBJ1-1; TRBD1 matches at 10 bases. Trimming removed 4 bases from V and 1 base from J; junction bases left unmatched: 4. The CDR3 has 15 amino acids. Germline-derived CDR1 and CDR2 are SGHTS and YDEGEE. CDR3 sequence (DNA): TGTGCCAGCAGCCTAGACAGGGGGCCGAACACTGAAGCTTTCTTT. It codes for CASSLDRGPNTEAFF. Filled out from reference TRBV5-8 and TRBJ1-1, the complete variable domain reads EAGVTQSPTHLIKTRGQQATLRCSPISGHTSVYWYQQALGLGLQFLLWYDEGEERNRGNFPPRFSGRQFPNYSSELNVNALELEDSALYLCASSLDRGPNTEAFFGQGTRLTVV.

The genes are TRBV6-1 and TRBJ2-7; D remains ambiguous. In germline, CDR1 is MNHNS, CDR2 SASEGT. The germline V and J ends were trimmed by 2 bases and 3 bases, with 11 bases remaining between them. The CDR3 is made up of 14 amino acids. The CDR3 DNA follows: TGTGCCAGCAGTGAACAGGTGCAGGTCTACGAGCAGTACTTC. It is translated as CASSEQVQVYEQYF.

This chain uses TRBV9 with TRBJ2-6, with 8 bases lining up with TRBD1. This CDR3 contains 19 residues. Losses at the gene ends were 1 base for V and 0 bases for J; bases not matched to a gene: 9. The germline V gene encodes CDR1 SGDLS and CDR2 YYNGEE. The CDR3: CASSVTAGGEGSGANVLTF. The CDR3 DNA reads TGTGCCAGCAGCGTAACGGCAGGGGGCGAGGGCTCTGGGGCCAACGTCCTGACTTTC.

The CDR3 reads CASSKDSNSNQPQHF. Here the CDR3 DNA reads TGTGCCAGCAGCAAGGACAGCAATAGCAATCAGCCCCAGCATTTT. This chain uses TRBV27 with TRBJ1-5; the D gene is possibly TRBD1 (6 bases). The CDR3 extends over 15 amino acids. The germline V gene encodes CDR1 MNHEY and CDR2 SMNVEV (reference sequence). The V end was cut by 6 bases, the J end by 0 bases, with 12 bases between.

The chain is built from TRBV5-1 and TRBJ2-5; the D call may be TRBD1 or TRBD2 (5 bases each). The end of the DNA aligns better with TRBJ2-7, so the J call may be wrong. Germline V CDR1 and CDR2: SGHRS, YFSETQ. The CDR3 length is 14 residues. The DNA for the CDR3 is TGCGCCAGCAGCCCGGGACCCACCGAGGGCGAGCAGTACTTC. It specifies CASSPGPTEGEQYF.

This chain connects TRBV7-8 to TRBJ2-7; D possibly corresponds to TRBD1 (5 bases). V lost 5 bases, J lost 0 bases, and 11 bases lay in between. The CDR3 length is 14 residues. CDR1 is SGHVS and CDR2 is FQNEAQ in the germline V gene. The CDR3 nucleotides are TGTGCCAGCAGCCCTAGGGGCGGCTCCTACGAGCAGTACTTC. It codes for CASSPRGGSYEQYF. The full variable domain, its missing parts supplied by reference TRBV7-8 and TRBJ2-7, is GAGVSQSPRYKVAKRGQDVALRCDPISGHVSLFWYQQALGQGPEFLTYFQNEAQLDKSGLPSDRFFAERPEGSVSTLKIQRTQQEDSAVYLCASSPRGGSYEQYFGPGTRLTVT.

A single count supports this clone. The chain recombines TRBV4-2 with TRBJ2-5, with 10 bases matching TRBD1. The J call may be incorrect, as the DNA end agrees better with TRBJ2-7. The CDR3 sequence is 15 residues long. Germline V gives CDR1 LGHNA, CDR2 YNFKEQ. The CDR3, as DNA: TGTGCCAGCAGCCAGACCGGGACAGGGGACTACGAGCAGTACTTC. It codes for CASSQTGTGDYEQYF.

The chain joins TRBV4-2 to TRBJ1-2; 7 bases align to TRBD1. In germline, CDR1 is LGHNA, CDR2 YNFKEQ. With V trimmed by 0 bases and J by 9 bases, 7 bases remained unmatched. There are 14 residues in the CDR3. CDR3 nucleotides: TGTGCCAGCAGCCAAGAAGGGACAGCGGCACGCTACACCTTC. Translation gives CASSQEGTAARYTF.

This clone was recorded once. The chain uses TRBV19 and TRBJ1-1, with 11 positions matching TRBD1. Germline CDR1 and CDR2: LNHDA and SQIVND (reference sequence). Trimming removed 6 bases from V and 3 bases from J; junction bases left unmatched: 15. The CDR3 covers 18 residues. CDR3 loop: CASSLKGQGAIGDTEAFF. The CDR3 DNA sequence: TGTGCCAGTAGCCTAAAAGGACAGGGGGCTATAGGGGACACTGAAGCTTTCTTT.